Listed below are T cell receptor beta chains from one sample, sequenced in a study of CD8 T cells in ankylosing spondylitis. TCRdb passed the 5' RACE reads through MiXCR, listing each CDR3 protein once. The sample holds some 450,000 distinct CDR3 sequences, 15% to 20% seen once. Sequenced input: blood, either unsorted or a sorted T cell fraction (not recorded which). The receptors derive from a male donor with ankylosing spondylitis. Each CDR3 is given with its conserved first and last residue. The order of the fields is D gene, J gene, V gene, clone size, CDR3 protein, CDR3 DNA. A D gene is named only where the DNA matches it firmly. The size of a clone is reported for some rows only, either as once, few or many, or as a class for expanded clones.

NA	TRBJ2-3	TRBV12-3/TRBV12-4	NA	CASSSTYPGATGTDTQYF	TGTGCCAGCAGTTCAACCTACCCGGGGGCCACCGGGACAGATACGCAGTATTTT
TRBD1	TRBJ1-5	TRBV20-1	NA	CSTETGLGNQPQHF	TGCAGTACCGAGACAGGGTTGGGCAATCAGCCCCAGCATTTT
NA	TRBJ2-7	TRBV28	few	CASGSSSYEQYF	TGTGCCAGCGGCAGTTCCTCGTACGAGCAGTACTTC
NA	TRBJ2-3	TRBV6-1	NA	CASGGPPTDTQYF	TGTGCCAGCGGGGGGCCCCCCACAGATACGCAGTATTTT
TRBD2	TRBJ2-1	TRBV28	few	CASGGTSGSSYNEQFF	TGTGCCAGCGGCGGGACTAGCGGGAGTTCCTACAATGAGCAGTTCTTC
TRBD1	TRBJ2-5	TRBV25-1	NA	CASSEMGQGVETQYF	TGTGCCAGCAGTGAAATGGGGCAGGGGGTAGAGACCCAGTACTTC
NA	TRBJ2-5	TRBV10-3	NA	CATMLGGQETQYF	TGTGCCACTATGTTGGGGGGCCAAGAGACCCAGTACTTC
NA	TRBJ1-2	TRBV19	NA	CASSAGTNYGYTF	TGTGCCAGTAGCGCGGGCACTAACTATGGCTACACCTTC
NA	TRBJ1-1	TRBV5-1	many	CASSPPGKGGNTEAFF	TGCGCCAGCAGCCCGCCCGGAAAGGGAGGGAACACTGAAGCTTTCTTT
NA	TRBJ2-3	TRBV10-3	many	CAIGGQYGTDTQYF	TGTGCCATCGGGGGACAATATGGGACAGATACGCAGTATTTT
TRBD2	TRBJ2-7	TRBV7-9	few	CASSLGTSGSHEQYF	TGTGCCAGCAGCCTGGGGACTAGCGGGTCCCACGAGCAGTACTTC
NA	TRBJ2-7	TRBV28	many	CASSLGPAAPYEQYF	TGTGCCAGCAGTTTGGGACCGGCGGCTCCTTACGAGCAGTACTTC
TRBD2	TRBJ2-3	TRBV27	NA	CASSLKPGLAGGYTQYF	TGTGCCAGCAGTTTAAAACCGGGACTAGCGGGAGGGTATACGCAGTATTTT
TRBD2	TRBJ2-5	TRBV12-3/TRBV12-4	many	CASRWGTSGQETQYF	TGTGCCAGCAGGTGGGGGACTAGCGGACAAGAGACCCAGTACTTC
NA	TRBJ1-1	TRBV29-1	NA	CSVETRGVDTEAFF	TGCAGCGTTGAAACCCGAGGAGTGGACACTGAAGCTTTCTTT
NA	TRBJ1-1	TRBV5-1	NA	CASSLEGRGAEAFF	TGCGCCAGCAGCTTGGAGGGGCGGGGGGCTGAAGCTTTCTTT
TRBD2	TRBJ2-3	TRBV4-1	NA	CASSRGTSASTDTQYF	TGCGCCAGCAGCCGAGGGACTAGCGCTAGCACAGATACGCAGTATTTT
TRBD2	TRBJ2-1	TRBV24-1	few	CATSDRTSGSYNEQFF	TGTGCCACCAGTGATAGGACTAGCGGGAGCTACAATGAGCAGTTCTTC
NA	TRBJ2-5	TRBV7-9	few	CASKPGGLETQYF	TGTGCCAGCAAACCCGGGGGTTTGGAGACCCAGTACTTC
NA	TRBJ1-4	TRBV3-1	few	CASSQVGGRSEKLFF	TGTGCCAGCAGCCAAGTGGGGGGCCGCAGTGAAAAACTGTTTTTT
NA	TRBJ1-1	TRBV6-1	NA	CASRIHRVIIMNTEAFF	TGTGCCAGCAGGATACACAGGGTTATCATCATGAACACTGAAGCTTTCTTT
NA	TRBJ2-3	TRBV15	NA	CATSRDSLTDTQYF	TGTGCCACCAGCAGGGACAGCCTCACAGATACGCAGTATTTT
NA	TRBJ2-5	TRBV7-7	NA	CASSPRGAETQYF	TGTGCCAGCAGCCCCCGGGGTGCTGAGACCCAGTACTTC
TRBD1	TRBJ1-4	TRBV9	few	CASSAGTGGEKLFF	TGTGCCAGCAGCGCCGGGACAGGGGGTGAAAAACTGTTTTTT
TRBD1	TRBJ1-1	TRBV12-3/TRBV12-4	many	CASSEDRGHTEAFF	TGTGCCAGCAGTGAGGACAGGGGGCACACTGAAGCTTTCTTT
TRBD1	TRBJ1-1	TRBV5-1	NA	CASSNWDRGDEEAFF	TGCGCCAGCAGCAACTGGGACAGGGGGGATGAAGAAGCTTTCTTT
NA	TRBJ1-5	TRBV20-1	few	CSARDDTRGGNQPQHF	TGCAGTGCTAGAGATGATACAAGGGGTGGCAATCAGCCCCAGCATTTT
NA	TRBJ2-3	TRBV7-2	NA	CASSLRSRDSTDTQYF	TGTGCCAGCAGCTTACGGTCTCGAGACAGCACAGATACGCAGTATTTT
TRBD2	TRBJ2-1	TRBV12-3/TRBV12-4	few	CASSRTSGGAYNEQFF	TGTGCCAGCAGTCGGACTAGCGGGGGGGCATACAATGAGCAGTTCTTC
TRBD1	TRBJ1-2	TRBV27	few	CASQPRTGASGYTF	TGTGCCAGCCAACCCCGGACAGGGGCTAGTGGCTACACCTTC
NA	TRBJ2-3	TRBV10-3	NA	CAISGARDTDTQYF	TGTGCCATCAGCGGGGCGAGGGACACAGATACGCAGTATTTT
NA	TRBJ2-7	TRBV7-8	few	CASSLRRAGVSYEQYF	TGTGCCAGCAGCTTAAGGCGGGCAGGGGTTTCCTACGAGCAGTACTTC
NA	TRBJ2-2	TRBV2	few	CASSIKGNTGELFF	TGTGCCAGCAGTATTAAGGGGAACACCGGGGAGCTGTTTTTT
TRBD2	TRBJ2-2	TRBV11-1	NA	CASSITSGGLLLNTGELFF	TGTGCCAGCAGCATTACTAGCGGGGGGTTACTCCTGAACACCGGGGAGCTGTTTTTT
NA	TRBJ1-1	TRBV7-3	few	CASSLKASGNTEAFF	TGTGCCAGCAGCCTCAAAGCCTCAGGGAACACTGAAGCTTTCTTT
NA	TRBJ2-7	TRBV20-1	many	CSAGGPKPYEQYF	TGCAGTGCTGGCGGACCTAAACCCTACGAGCAGTACTTC
TRBD2	TRBJ2-7	TRBV3-1	few	CASSPREAYISYEQYF	TGTGCCAGCAGCCCGCGGGAGGCCTACATCTCCTACGAGCAGTACTTC
TRBD1	TRBJ2-2	TRBV3-1	once	CASSLQKGQGAGELFF	TGTGCCAGCAGCCTACAAAAGGGACAGGGGGCCGGGGAGCTGTTTTTT
TRBD1	TRBJ2-7	TRBV20-1	NA	CSAQDRDRGSHEQYF	TGCAGTGCCCAAGACCGGGACAGGGGGTCCCACGAGCAGTACTTC
NA	TRBJ1-1	TRBV20-1	few	CSARDGKGLGTEAFF	TGCAGTGCTAGAGATGGGAAGGGGCTGGGCACTGAAGCTTTCTTT
TRBD2	TRBJ2-1	TRBV20-1	NA	CSARDSGGAINNEQFF	TGCAGTGCTAGAGATAGCGGGGGGGCGATTAACAATGAGCAGTTCTTC
NA	TRBJ2-7	TRBV5-1	few	CASSPSPMAPYEQYF	TGCGCCAGCAGCCCTTCTCCAATGGCCCCGTACGAGCAGTACTTC
TRBD2	TRBJ2-1	TRBV7-9	many	CATLAPGGSGRAPNEQFF	TGTGCCACGCTTGCCCCAGGAGGTAGCGGGAGGGCCCCCAATGAGCAGTTCTTC
NA	TRBJ2-7	TRBV28	few	CASIGEVPYEQYF	TGTGCCAGCATCGGGGAGGTTCCCTACGAGCAGTACTTC
NA	TRBJ1-6	TRBV2	NA	CASSKSEHLNSPLHF	TGTGCCAGCAGTAAGTCGGAACACCTAAATTCACCCCTCCACTTT
TRBD1	TRBJ1-2	TRBV3-1	few	CASSLEGQATNYGYTF	TGTGCCAGCAGCCTCGAAGGACAGGCCACTAACTATGGCTACACCTTC
NA	TRBJ1-2	TRBV5-1	few	CASSLVPGSRYGYTF	TGCGCCAGCAGCTTGGTGCCAGGGTCTCGCTATGGCTACACCTTC
NA	TRBJ2-5	TRBV28	NA	CASREDETQYF	TGTGCCAGCAGGGAAGATGAGACCCAGTACTTC
NA	TRBJ2-5	TRBV9	few	CASSEGAAETQYF	TGTGCCAGCAGCGAAGGGGCCGCAGAGACCCAGTACTTC
NA	TRBJ2-7	TRBV6-1	NA	CASSKHRESSYEQYF	TGTGCCAGCAGTAAACACAGGGAGAGCTCCTACGAGCAGTACTTC
NA	TRBJ2-4	TRBV24-1	NA	CATSEGGSGLAKNIQYF	TGTGCCACTTCCGAGGGGGGTTCAGGACTAGCCAAAAACATTCAGTACTTC
NA	TRBJ1-1	TRBV6-4	NA	CASSPTWNTEAFF	TGTGCCAGCAGTCCGACATGGAACACTGAAGCTTTCTTT
NA	TRBJ1-1	TRBV28	few	CASTTSWRRNTEAFF	TGTGCCAGCACCACCTCCTGGCGAAGGAACACTGAAGCTTTCTTT
TRBD2	TRBJ2-1	TRBV12-3/TRBV12-4	NA	CASSLASGRARGEQFF	TGTGCCAGCAGCTTGGCTAGCGGGAGGGCCCGGGGTGAGCAGTTCTTC
NA	TRBJ1-1	TRBV5-1	NA	CASSSKRWDMNTEAFF	TGCGCCAGCAGCTCCAAGCGTTGGGACATGAACACTGAAGCTTTCTTT